The entry below describes one T cell receptor beta chain. Its target is not known. This entry is derived from a study of shared clonotypes between healthy human individuals. Study outcomes and limitations: Naive subsets generally had larger estimated richness than memory subsets. Sampling was confined to blood; repertoires within tissues likely differ. What rarefaction showed was incomplete sorted-subset sequencing despite large depth.

As defined, naive CD8 cells were CD45RO-negative and positively selected for CCR7, with terminally differentiated effector memory CD45RA+ cells excluded. V was cut by 6 bases and J by 12 bases, with 20 bases left in between. CDR3 size: 13 residues. Looked up from germline, CDR1 is MNHEY and CDR2 is SMNVEV (reference sequence). In the original workflow: Without quality scores, immunoSEQ junctional reads could not be filtered like full-length reads. Sequencing was performed with immunoSEQ multiplex PCR; in TCRdb, only in-frame clones are kept and a portion is missing. V, J and clone size were drawn from that table, and D and trimming were deduced from the DNA. The sample shows hundreds of thousands of clones, 96% of them seen only once.

This TCR came from a woman in her twenties or thirties in good health. Sequenced input: naive CD8+ T cells sorted from blood. The chain employs TRBV27 and TRBJ1-1; D gene ambiguous. CDR3 loop: CASRRGAPLATFF. The CDR3 DNA reads as TGTGCCAGCAGAAGAGGTGCTCCACTGGCGACTTTCTTT.